What follows are 20 T cell receptor beta chains derived from one specimen sequenced in a study of shared clonotypes between healthy human individuals. TCRdb's copy holds only in-frame clones and misses some; the assay was immunoSEQ multiplex PCR. Here the sample spans about 1.5 million clones, 95% to 99% being singletons. Sequences were obtained from naive CD4+ T cells sorted from blood. The subset was: CD45RA+ positively selected. The receptors were sampled from a young man in good health.

This sequence joins TRBV5-1 and TRBJ2-5, with D uncertain. The CDR3 is 16 residues long. V lost 0 bases to trimming and J lost 0 bases, with 12 bases between them. Germline lookup yields CDR1 SGHRS and CDR2 YFSETQ. As DNA, the CDR3 is TGCGCCAGCAGCTTGGGCCAGCTAACTAACCAAGAGACCCAGTACTTC. Its protein product is CASSLGQLTNQETQYF. The variable domain in full, with the rest retrieved from reference TRBV5-1 and TRBJ2-5, is KAGVTQTPRYLIKTRGQQVTLSCSPISGHRSVSWYQQTPGQGLQFLFEYFSETQRNKGNFPGRFSGRQFSNSRSEMNVSTLELGDSALYLCASSLGQLTNQETQYFGPGTRLLVL.

This clone was observed once. Additional DNA sequences in this sample encode the identical CDR3. The chain couples TRBV7-9 to TRBJ2-1; D is uncertain. The CDR3 spans 13 residues. Germline V gene lookup returns CDR1 SEHNR and CDR2 FQNEAQ (reference sequence). V was cut by 1 base and J by 4 bases, with 5 bases left in between. The CDR3 loop is CASSLGQYNEQFF. CDR3 DNA: TGTGCCAGCAGCTTAGGCCAGTACAATGAGCAGTTCTTC.

V and J are TRBV7-3 and TRBJ2-2; 9 bases align to TRBD1. CDR3 size: 15 residues. Germline CDR1 reads SGHTA; CDR2 reads FQGTGA. Trimming at V came to 5 bases and at J to 1 base, leaving 2 bases not matched to a gene. In DNA form, the CDR3 reads TGTGCCAGCAGCCGGGACAGGGTGAACACCGGGGAGCTGTTTTTT. This encodes CASSRDRVNTGELFF.

V is TRBV18 and J is TRBJ2-4; TRBD1 might be the D (6 bases). Per germline, CDR1 KGHSH and CDR2 LQKENI. The CDR3 has 18 residues. Trimming took off 3 bases at V and 0 bases at J, with 18 bases between the two ends. CDR3 in amino acids: CASSPLHAGVRAKNIQYF. The DNA for the CDR3 is TGTGCCAGCTCACCTCTTCACGCAGGGGTTCGAGCCAAAAACATTCAGTACTTC.

The CDR3 nucleotides are TGTGCCAGCAGCTTACGGGAAGGCACTGAAGCTTTCTTT. Translated: CASSLREGTEAFF. The gene calls are TRBV7-3 and TRBJ1-1; D is uncertain. Trimming pared 2 bases from V and 4 bases from J, leaving 8 bases between. The CDR3 is 13 amino acids. Germline CDR1 is SGHTA and CDR2 is FQGTGA.

CDR3 sequence: CASSLPEAGAGADTQYF. CDR3 sequence (DNA): TGTGCCAGCAGTTTGCCCGAAGCGGGAGCGGGGGCAGATACGCAGTATTTT. V and J are TRBV7-9 and TRBJ2-3; 8 bases line up with TRBD2. CDR3 length: 17 amino acids. Trimming at V came to 6 bases and at J to 4 bases, leaving 15 bases not matched to a gene. Germline CDR1 is SEHNR and CDR2 is FQNEAQ (reference sequence).

The V call is TRBV9, the J call TRBJ2-2, with D possibly being TRBD1 (6 bases). V lost 4 bases and J 4 bases, leaving 11 bases between the germline ends. CDR3 size: 14 residues. CDR1 is SGDLS and CDR2 is YYNGEE in the germline V gene. The CDR3 nucleotides are TGTGCCAGCAGCAATACAGGGAGCACCGGGGAGCTGTTTTTT. It specifies CASSNTGSTGELFF.

With regard to this clone: Other nucleotide sequences from this sample produce the same CDR3. The chain employs TRBV11-3 and TRBJ2-7; 8 bases are shared with TRBD1. Trimming removed 5 bases from V and 4 bases from J; junction bases left unmatched: 4. This CDR3 has 13 amino acids. Germline CDR1 is SGHNT and CDR2 is YENEEA. The CDR3 is CASSPRQGYEQYF. The DNA for the CDR3 is TGTGCCAGCAGCCCCCGACAGGGGTACGAGCAGTACTTC.

This chain connects TRBV5-1 to TRBJ2-7; TRBD2 is a possible D gene (5 bases). The CDR3 has 16 residues. Trimming took 0 bases from V and 7 from J, leaving 20 bases between them. Per the germline V gene, CDR1 is SGHRS and CDR2 is YFSETQ. The CDR3 reads CASSLGVGSAVGEQYF. In DNA form, the CDR3 reads TGCGCCAGCAGCTTGGGTGTTGGGTCAGCGGTGGGAGAGCAGTACTTC.

The chain uses TRBV2 and TRBJ2-7; 7 bases agree with TRBD2. The V segment lost 5 bases and the J segment 4 bases; nucleotides outside the gene matches: 8. Germline loops: CDR1 SNHLY, CDR2 FYNNEI. This CDR3 region has 14 residues. The CDR3 region is CASSIHGGSYEQYF. The CDR3 coding sequence is TGTGCCAGCAGTATCCACGGCGGGAGTTACGAGCAGTACTTC.

The chain couples TRBV7-9 to TRBJ2-3, with 10 bases matching TRBD2. The junction had 2 bases not matched to a gene; V was cut back by 4 bases and J by 1 base. Germline CDR1 SEHNR, CDR2 FQNEAQ (reference sequence). The CDR3 is 15 residues long. The CDR3 nucleotides are TGTGCCAGCAGCTACGGGACTAGCGGCACAGATACGCAGTATTTT. Its protein product is CASSYGTSGTDTQYF.

The chain couples TRBV2 to TRBJ2-1, with TRBD2 as a possible D gene (6 bases). V was shortened by 6 bases and J by 10 bases, with 10 bases between the two germline ends. Germline V CDR1 and CDR2: SNHLY, FYNNEI. This CDR3 is built from 11 residues. The CDR3: CASRGLREQFF. CDR3 coding DNA: TGTGCCAGCAGGGGACTCAGGGAGCAGTTCTTC.

J is TRBJ1-3 and V is TRBV5-1, with D unresolved. The CDR3 spans 14 residues. The germline V gene has CDR1 SGHRS and CDR2 YFSETQ. Between the trimmed V and J ends, which lost 0 bases and 1 base, there was a span of 5 bases. The CDR3 nucleotides read TGCGCCAGCAGCTTGGATTATTCTGGAAACACCATATATTTT. It codes for CASSLDYSGNTIYF.

This chain connects TRBV10-1 to TRBJ2-1; 16 nucleotides match TRBD2. The CDR3 extends over 18 amino acids. Trimming removed 6 bases from V and 0 bases from J; junction bases left unmatched: 5. Germline CDR1 and CDR2: WNHNN and SYGVQD (reference sequence). CDR3 sequence reads: CASSPGLAGGPSYNEQFF. In DNA form, the CDR3 reads TGCGCCAGCAGCCCGGGACTAGCGGGAGGGCCCTCCTACAATGAGCAGTTCTTC.

This chain joins TRBV5-1 and TRBJ2-3; D call uncertain. The CDR3 sequence is 13 residues long. V lost 4 bases and J 4 bases, leaving 10 bases between the germline ends. The germline gives CDR1 SGHRS, CDR2 YFSETQ. The CDR3 region has the DNA TGCGCCAGCAGCCCCTCTAGTGCAGATACGCAGTATTTT. As protein: CASSPSSADTQYF.

The chain couples TRBV2 to TRBJ1-5; D is unresolved. The CDR3 runs 14 residues. In germline, CDR1 is SNHLY, CDR2 FYNNEI. V was clipped by 8 bases and J by 9 bases, with 20 bases between them. The CDR3 DNA sequence: TGTGCCAGCTGGAGCCATTTGTCTATTGGGCCCCAGCATTTT. This codes for CASWSHLSIGPQHF. Drawing the rest from reference TRBV2 and TRBJ1-5, the complete variable domain is EPEVTQTPSHQVTQMGQEVILRCVPISNHLYFYWYRQILGQKVEFLVSFYNNEISEKSEIFDDQFSVERPDGSNFTLKIRSTKLEDSAMYFCASWSHLSIGPQHFGDGTRLSIL.

As concerns this clone: Additional DNA sequences in this sample encode the identical CDR3. V usage is TRBV5-1 and J usage is TRBJ1-2, with D possibly matching TRBD1 (6 bases). The germline gives CDR1 SGHRS, CDR2 YFSETQ. Trimming pared 0 bases from V and 8 bases from J, leaving 8 bases between. CDR3 length: 12 amino acids. The CDR3 spells CASSLAGEGYTF. For the CDR3, the DNA is TGCGCCAGCAGCTTGGCAGGGGAGGGCTACACCTTC.

The chain recombines TRBV9 with TRBJ1-1; D is uncertain. The CDR3 spans 14 residues. Germline-derived CDR1 and CDR2 are SGDLS and YYNGEE. Between the trimmed V and J ends, which lost 0 bases and 2 bases, there was a span of 8 bases. CDR3 protein: CASSVASVNTEAFF. The DNA of the CDR3 is TGTGCCAGCAGCGTAGCTTCGGTTAACACTGAAGCTTTCTTT.

This clone was seen more than once but under ten times. Additional DNA sequences in this sample encode the identical CDR3. The rearrangement links TRBV2 to TRBJ2-6; D gene unclear. CDR1 is SNHLY, CDR2 FYNNEI, per germline. Trimming cost V 6 bases and J 0 bases, with 3 bases left between them. This CDR3 comprises 13 residues. CDR3 sequence reads: CASSPSGANVLTF. As DNA, the CDR3 is TGTGCCAGCAGCCCCTCTGGGGCCAACGTCCTGACTTTC.

The chain joins TRBV28 to TRBJ2-7, with 7 bases lining up with TRBD2. The V and J ends lost 10 bases and 5 bases, in that order; junction bases with no gene match: 14. The CDR3 has 14 residues. Germline CDR1 is MDHEN and CDR2 is SYDVKM. The CDR3 sequence is CATLMGGSSNEQYF. The CDR3 DNA sequence: TGTGCCACCCTGATGGGGGGGAGTAGCAACGAGCAGTACTTC.